Sequencing of this T cell receptor (beta chain) was carried out in a study of human T cells and chemical hapten exposure. Study-level points and caveats: TCRs whose frequency exceeded 1 in 1000 remained the same following DPC sensitization.

The CDR3 runs 15 residues. The germline V gene encodes CDR1 MNHEY and CDR2 SVGEGT. V lost 0 bases, J lost 3 bases, and 4 bases stayed unmatched. The study used a library that attached unique molecular identifiers to individual cDNA molecules. TCRdb re-analysed the RACE reads in MiXCR, keeping a single row per CDR3 protein. Of about 110,000 distinct CDR3 sequences detected, approximately 12% appear once; the ten largest clones hold about 1.6%. This clonotype appeared a few times. Its antigen remains unknown. The time point is: pre-sensitization, week 0. Indicated treatment: therapeutic diphenylcyclopropenone sensitization with weekly scalp DPC.

The chain carries TRBV6-2 or TRBV6-3 and TRBJ2-7; 8 nucleotides match TRBD1. This clonotype originated in a woman aged 45-59 years with alopecia areata. Some clones in this sample may be carry-over from other donors' samples. The sample was whole blood, taken in connection with sensitization to the hapten diphenylcyclopropenone (DPC). The CDR3, as DNA: TGTGCCAGCAGTTACTCCCCGGACAGGGTCTACGAGCAGTACTTC. Protein sequence: CASSYSPDRVYEQYF.